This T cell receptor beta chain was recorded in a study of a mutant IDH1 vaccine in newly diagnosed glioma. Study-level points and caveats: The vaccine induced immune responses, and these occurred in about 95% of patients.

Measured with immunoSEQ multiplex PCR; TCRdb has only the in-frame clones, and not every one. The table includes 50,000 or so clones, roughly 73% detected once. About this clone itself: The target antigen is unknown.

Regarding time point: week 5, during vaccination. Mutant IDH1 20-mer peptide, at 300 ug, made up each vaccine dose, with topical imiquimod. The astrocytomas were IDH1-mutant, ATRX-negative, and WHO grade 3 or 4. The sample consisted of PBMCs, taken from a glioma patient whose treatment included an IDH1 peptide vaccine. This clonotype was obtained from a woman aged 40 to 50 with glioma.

The CDR3 spells CASSSPLRGLDEKLFF. The CDR3 DNA sequence: TGTGCCAGCAGCTCCCCCTTGAGAGGGCTCGATGAAAAACTGTTTTTT. This chain joins TRBV7-9 and TRBJ1-4; D remains unclear. This CDR3 contains 16 residues. V gave up 4 bases and J gave up 6 bases, with 18 bases separating them. Germline lookup yields CDR1 SEHNR and CDR2 FQNEAQ (reference sequence).